This T cell receptor (beta chain) is drawn from a study of T cell responses to AZD1222 COVID-19 vaccine (dated by TCRdb to the early 2020s). Background for the entire study: AZD1222 recipients given second doses at about 4 weeks or at about 12 weeks were pooled, since spike-specific TCR depth and breadth were not found to differ between the two schedules. A total of about 240 trial participants underwent TCR sequencing, of whom roughly 210 received two doses of AZD1222 and some 26 received two doses of the MenACWY control vaccine. Trial participants were enrolled by age into 18-55, 56-69 and 70-plus year subgroups, with about 150, 27 and 61 TCR-sequenced participants respectively.

The CDR3 has 15 amino acids, counting the end cysteine and phenylalanine. Only CDR3 DNA remains: 45 bases, in frame from the first base. The junction shows trimming of 4 bases on V and 1 base on J, plus 12 bases between the germline ends. The CDR1 and CDR2 encoded by the germline V gene (reference sequence) are SGHNT and YYREEE. The CDR3 regions of human TCRbeta chains were analyzed by immunosequencing. The source study handled its data this way. TCRs in the repertoires were matched against a reference library of SARS-CoV-2-specific TCRs that had been generated with the MIRA antigen-specificity platform. Breadth was defined as the fraction of unique TCRs that were SARS-CoV-2-associated. Depth was defined as the fraction of total T cells that were SARS-CoV-2-associated. Using the MIRA data, every spike-specific TCR was mapped to the spike region that the TCR reacted to and assigned to either a CD4 or a CD8 class. Log10-transformed breadth and depth values were compared by one-way ANOVA with Sidak's multiple comparisons tests. TCRdb holds this immuneACCESS table with in-frame rearrangements only. Some clones are missing; in checked studies, unresolved V genes explain under half, and the rest has no known cause. V, J and clone size are taken as reported in that table, and D and trimming were inferred from the DNA itself. In this sample the table shows under 150,000 clones, roughly 93% of which occur a single time. 3.1% of the sample is in the top ten clones.

The time point tag for this specimen amounts to: baseline before first vaccination. Vaccinee samples came from UK trials COV001 and COV002, including a single-blind randomized controlled phase 2/3 trial of AZD1222 (ChAdOx1 nCoV-19) in healthy adults. For TCRbeta chain sequencing, PBMC samples from trial participants were taken at day 0 and at day 28 after the second dose. Study-wide findings and limitations: Participants were mostly white British and included more females than males, and it was suggested by the authors that clonal diversity may have been underestimated. In the small 56-69-year group, the increase in depth fell short of significance, most likely because of low power. Conclusions about previously exposed vaccinees are limited, since just 6 or 7 AZD1222 recipients were seropositive for SARS-CoV-2 at baseline. Because no day 14 peak-response samples were available, repertoires were characterized only after the peak T cell response. After two AZD1222 doses, both the breadth and the depth of spike-specific TCRs were significantly higher than at day 0 and than in MenACWY recipients. Nearly half of unique spike-specific TCRs reportedly recognized epitopes outside regions mutated in the B.1.351 and B.1.1.7 variants. Vaccine-associated CD4 TCRs spanned the whole spike protein, with dominant responses in regions 160-218 and 743-854.

Concerning this clone: There is no known antigen for this receptor. No quality values exist for individual bases; no much larger clone is one base distant.

The sequence came from an adult in good health. The chain employs TRBV5-4 and TRBJ1-5, with TRBD1 tentatively as D gene (5 bases match). The sequenced sample was peripheral blood, obtained on day 0 of AZD1222 vaccination. The CDR3 reads as follows: CASSTMTVSNQPQHF. DNA sequence: TGTGCCAGCAGCACGATGACAGTGAGCAATCAGCCCCAGCATTTT. Extended through the reference TRBV5-4 and TRBJ1-5 proteins, this CDR3 yields the full variable domain: ETGVTQSPTHLIKTRGQQVTLRCSSQSGHNTVSWYQQALGQGPQFIFQYYREEENGRGNFPPRFSGLQFPNYSSELNVNALELDDSALYLCASSTMTVSNQPQHFGDGTRLSIL.